These 24 T cell receptor beta chains share one sample of origin, sequenced in a study of blood T cell repertoires in COVID-19. The method was immunoSEQ multiplex PCR; TCRdb's version includes in-frame clones alone and lacks a portion of them. The sample includes hundreds of thousands of clones, roughly 90% of them seen just once. Sequencing used peripheral blood. The receptor source for this set is a man aged 18-30 years with active or convalescent COVID-19.

V gene TRBV28 combines with J gene TRBJ2-7; a possible D gene is TRBD2 (6 bases). The CDR3 totals 15 residues. CDR1 is MDHEN, CDR2 SYDVKM, per germline. Deletions cut 6 bases from V and 0 bases from J, with 15 bases between. The CDR3 is CASSLPRDDSYEQYF. The DNA for the CDR3 is TGTGCCAGCAGCTTACCGCGGGACGACTCCTACGAGCAGTACTTC.

In its sample, this clone is medium-sized. The chain uses TRBV6-2 or TRBV6-3 and TRBJ2-6; D remains unclear. There are 15 residues in the CDR3. The ends were cut back, 5 bases at V and 1 base at J, with 9 bases in the middle. From germline, CDR1 is MNHEY and CDR2 SVGEGT. The CDR3 protein is CASSDQASGANVLTF. For the CDR3, the DNA is TGTGCCAGCAGTGATCAGGCTTCTGGGGCCAACGTCCTGACTTTC.

The genes are TRBV6-5 and TRBJ1-3, with a tentative D call TRBD1 (6 bases). V was clipped by 9 bases and J by 0 bases, with 12 bases between them. There are 14 residues in the CDR3. From germline, CDR1 is MNHEY and CDR2 SVGAGI. The CDR3 loop reads CASLQGTSGNTIYF. The CDR3 DNA sequence: TGTGCCAGTTTACAGGGAACCTCTGGAAACACCATATATTTT.

This chain links TRBV4-1 with TRBJ2-3, with TRBD2 as a possible D gene (5 bases). The CDR3 covers 20 residues. Germline V gene sequence: CDR1 MGHRA, CDR2 YSYEKL. Trimming stripped 1 base from V and 0 bases from J, with 23 bases between. The CDR3 region is CASSQGRLAIRRTSTDTQYF. The CDR3 DNA follows: TGCGCCAGCAGCCAAGGTCGCCTAGCCATCCGGCGAACTAGCACAGATACGCAGTATTTT.

This clone was seen more than once but under ten times. V and J are TRBV29-1 and TRBJ2-7, with 7 bases that match TRBD1. Trimming took 5 bases from V and 2 from J; bases not matched to a gene: 9. The CDR3 covers 14 residues. Germline-derived CDR1 and CDR2 are SQVTM and ANQGSEA. DNA of the CDR3: TGCAGCGTTTTTGGGACAGAACAAACCTACGAGCAGTACTTC. The encoded protein is CSVFGTEQTYEQYF.

The rearrangement uses TRBV2 and TRBJ2-5, with D tentatively TRBD1 (6 bases). CDR1 and CDR2 (germline): SNHLY, FYNNEI. This CDR3 is built from 13 residues. With 6 bases removed from V and 0 bases from J, the gap between germline ends came to 8 bases. The CDR3 protein is CASSGDNQETQYF. DNA for the CDR3: TGTGCCAGCAGCGGGGACAACCAAGAGACCCAGTACTTC. The complete variable domain, with remaining parts taken from reference TRBV2 and TRBJ2-5, reads EPEVTQTPSHQVTQMGQEVILRCVPISNHLYFYWYRQILGQKVEFLVSFYNNEISEKSEIFDDQFSVERPDGSNFTLKIRSTKLEDSAMYFCASSGDNQETQYFGPGTRLLVL.

This chain connects TRBV20-1 to TRBJ2-7, with D maybe TRBD1 (6 bases). The CDR3 sequence is 13 residues long. The germline V gene has CDR1 DFQATT and CDR2 SNEGSKA (reference sequence). Trimming removed 3 bases from V and 2 bases from J, with 11 bases in between. This chain's CDR3 is CSASYREPYEQYF. In DNA form, the CDR3 reads TGCAGTGCTAGTTACAGGGAACCCTACGAGCAGTACTTC.

This rearrangement joins TRBV10-3 to TRBJ2-1, with TRBD2 matching over 9 bases. Germline V gene lookup returns CDR1 ENHRY and CDR2 SYGVKD. The CDR3 is 18 amino acids. Losses at the gene ends were 4 bases for V and 9 bases for J; bases not matched to a gene: 19. This CDR3 reads CAISGGLAGVKSYVEQFF. In DNA form, the CDR3 reads TGTGCCATCAGTGGGGGACTAGCCGGGGTGAAATCTTACGTTGAGCAGTTCTTC.

The chain employs TRBV11-1 and TRBJ2-4; D is ambiguous. Germline CDR1 reads SGHAT; CDR2 reads FQDESV (reference sequence). The ends were cut back, 4 bases at V and 5 bases at J, with 6 bases in the middle. CDR3 size: 12 residues. Here the CDR3 reads CASSSNQNIQYF. The DNA for the CDR3 is TGTGCCAGCAGCTCAAATCAAAACATTCAGTACTTC.

V gene TRBV11-3 combines with J gene TRBJ1-1; a weak D match, TRBD1 (6 bases). Germline CDR1 SGHNT, CDR2 YENEEA. The V and J ends lost 5 bases and 7 bases respectively, with 11 bases between them. CDR3 length: 12 amino acids. The CDR3 region has the DNA TGTGCCAGCAGCCCGGCACAGGGTGAAGCTTTCTTT. Translation gives CASSPAQGEAFF.

This chain uses TRBV28 with TRBJ1-2, with TRBD1 matching over 7 bases. CDR3 size: 12 residues. Germline V lookup: CDR1 MDHEN, CDR2 SYDVKM. V shed 6 bases, J shed 4 bases, and the junction held 2 bases outside the gene matches. CDR3 sequence: CASRGQLYGYTF. In DNA, the CDR3 is TGTGCCAGCAGGGGACAGCTCTATGGCTACACCTTC.

J is TRBJ1-1 and V is TRBV24-1, with no clear D. The germline CDR1 and CDR2 sequences are KGHDR and SFDVKD. Between the trimmed V and J ends, which lost 1 base and 1 base, there was a span of 3 bases. The CDR3 runs to 13 residues. CDR3 coding DNA: TGTGCCACCAGTGATTTACAGAACACTGAAGCTTTCTTT. Its translation: CATSDLQNTEAFF.

This chain connects TRBV28 to TRBJ1-1, with 10 bases fitting TRBD1. Germline CDR1 MDHEN, CDR2 SYDVKM. V lost 8 bases and J lost 7; bases outside the gene matches: 10. The CDR3 totals 14 residues. CDR3 protein: CASAQTGGAVEAFF. The CDR3 DNA follows: TGTGCCAGCGCTCAGACAGGGGGCGCGGTTGAAGCTTTCTTT.

The rearrangement uses TRBV5-1 and TRBJ2-7; D is possibly TRBD1 (6 bases). CDR3 length: 14 residues. With 4 bases removed from V and 2 bases from J, the gap between germline ends came to 13 bases. Germline V gives CDR1 SGHRS, CDR2 YFSETQ. The CDR3 DNA is TGCGCCAGCAGCCCTATAACAGGGACCTACGAGCAGTACTTC. It translates to CASSPITGTYEQYF.

The sample holds a few counts of this clone. This chain connects TRBV10-3 to TRBJ1-6; a possible D gene is TRBD1 (6 bases). CDR1 ENHRY and CDR2 SYGVKD come from the germline V gene. V was shortened by 4 bases and J by 5 bases, with 9 bases between the two germline ends. CDR3 size: 14 residues. CDR3 DNA sequence: TGTGCCATCAGTGCCGGACAGAATAATTCACCCCTCCACTTT. It specifies CAISAGQNNSPLHF.

This chain joins TRBV27 and TRBJ1-4, with a tentative D call TRBD1 (6 bases). The germline V gene encodes CDR1 MNHEY and CDR2 SMNVEV (reference sequence). CDR3 size: 16 residues. Trimming shortened V by 6 bases and J by 7 bases, and 21 bases separated the two germline ends. The DNA of the CDR3 is TGTGCCAGCAGACCGGACAGAGGGGTCTCGTCTGAAAAACTGTTTTTT. Protein product: CASRPDRGVSSEKLFF.

The J gene is TRBJ1-6, the V gene TRBV5-6, with TRBD1 as a possible D gene (6 bases). The V and J ends lost 7 bases and 9 bases respectively, with 23 bases between them. CDR1 is SGHDT and CDR2 is YYEEEE in the germline V gene. The CDR3 covers 16 residues. CDR3 nucleotides: TGTGCCAGCCCTCTTCTTGGTCAGGGGCCAATTTCACCCCTCCACTTT. As protein: CASPLLGQGPISPLHF.

The DNA of the CDR3 is TGTGCCAGCAGACTTCCTAGCAATTACAATGAGCAGTTCTTC. Translation: CASRLPSNYNEQFF. This chain uses TRBV6-5 with TRBJ2-1; weak D call: TRBD2 (5 bases). This CDR3 contains 14 residues. Germline CDR1 is MNHEY and CDR2 is SVGAGI. V lost 6 bases, J lost 4 bases, and 13 bases lay in between.

The chain combines TRBV3-1 (or the pseudogene TRBV3-2) with TRBJ2-6; D is perhaps TRBD1 (6 bases). CDR1 and CDR2 from the germline V gene are LGHDT and YNNKEL (reference sequence). The CDR3 consists of 16 residues. CDR3 in DNA: TGTGAGTCACGGGACACATATACATCTGGGGCCAACGTCCTGACTTTC. Its protein product is CESRDTYTSGANVLTF.

CDR3 sequence: CASTSGSWEQYF. The CDR3 DNA sequence: TGTGCCAGCACTAGCGGGAGTTGGGAGCAGTACTTC. J is TRBJ2-7 and V is TRBV7-2; 10 bases line up with TRBD2. CDR1 is SGHTA and CDR2 is FQGNSA in the germline V gene. CDR3 length equals 12 residues. Unmatched junction bases numbered 4, after V lost 7 bases and J lost 7 bases.

This clone was seen once. The CDR3, as DNA: TGTGCCACGAGAACGACATCTAACCCTGAAGCTTTCTTT. Amino acids: CATRTTSNPEAFF. This rearrangement joins TRBV28 to TRBJ1-1; D is uncertain. The V end lost 10 bases, the J end lost 6 bases, and 18 bases lay between the germline ends. This CDR3 region has 13 residues. Germline V CDR1 and CDR2: MDHEN, SYDVKM.

This chain joins TRBV4-1 and TRBJ2-4; unclear D gene. CDR3 length: 13 residues. Germline-derived CDR1 and CDR2 are MGHRA and YSYEKL. V was shortened by 0 bases and J by 8 bases, with 8 bases between the two germline ends. CDR3 protein: CASSQESSDIQYF. CDR3 in DNA: TGCGCCAGCAGCCAAGAATCGTCGGACATTCAGTACTTC.

This chain connects TRBV5-1 to TRBJ2-2; D gene ambiguous. This CDR3 spans 13 amino acids. The ends were cut back, 3 bases at V and 6 bases at J, with 9 bases in the middle. The germline gives CDR1 SGHRS, CDR2 YFSETQ. CDR3 residues: CASSSQRSGELFF. Here the CDR3 DNA reads TGCGCCAGCAGCTCGCAACGGTCCGGGGAGCTGTTTTTT.

This clone was seen once. The chain combines TRBV9 with TRBJ1-1; D unresolved. Germline assignment: CDR1 SGDLS and CDR2 YYNGEE. The ends were cut back, 0 bases at V and 3 bases at J, with 9 bases in the middle. The CDR3 sequence is 14 residues long. CDR3 in DNA: TGTGCCAGCAGCGTAGCTGGAGGACACACTGAAGCTTTCTTT. As protein: CASSVAGGHTEAFF.